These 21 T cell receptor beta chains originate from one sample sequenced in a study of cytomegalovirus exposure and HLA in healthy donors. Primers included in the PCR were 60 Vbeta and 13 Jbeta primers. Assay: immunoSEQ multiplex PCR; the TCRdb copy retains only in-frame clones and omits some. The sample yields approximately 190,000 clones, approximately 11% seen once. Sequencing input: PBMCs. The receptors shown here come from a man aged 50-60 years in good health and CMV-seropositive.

CDR3 amino acids: CASSALLAGGSTDTQYF. The CDR3 DNA is TGTGCCAGCAGCGCATTACTAGCGGGGGGTAGCACAGATACGCAGTATTTT. The chain joins TRBV9 to TRBJ2-3, with 12 nucleotides matching TRBD2. The trim removed 3 bases at V and 0 bases at J, leaving 5 bases unmatched. The CDR3 extends over 17 amino acids. Germline CDR1 SGDLS, CDR2 YYNGEE.

The CDR3 sequence is CATSRVRGEKLFF. The CDR3 nucleotides read TGTGCCACCAGCAGGGTCCGAGGAGAAAAACTGTTTTTT. V usage is TRBV15 and J usage is TRBJ1-4; D ambiguous. The V gene lost 3 bases and the J gene lost 8 bases, with 10 bases spanning the gap. The CDR3 totals 13 residues. CDR1 and CDR2 (germline): LNHNV, YYDKDF (reference sequence).

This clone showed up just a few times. The CDR3 region is CASSLGLADMNTEAFF. As DNA, the CDR3 is TGTGCCAGCAGCTTGGGCTTGGCCGACATGAACACTGAAGCTTTCTTT. The genes are TRBV7-6 and TRBJ1-1; D is undetermined. This CDR3 has 16 residues. Germline-derived CDR1 and CDR2 are SGHVS and FNYEAQ. The V gene lost 3 bases and the J gene lost 0 bases, with 14 bases spanning the gap.

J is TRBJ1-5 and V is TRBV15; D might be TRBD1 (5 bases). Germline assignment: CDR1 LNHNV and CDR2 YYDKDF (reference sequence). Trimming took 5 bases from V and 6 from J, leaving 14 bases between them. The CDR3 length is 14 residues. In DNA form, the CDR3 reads TGTGCCACCAGCGGCAGGGTAGGGTTTCAGCCCCAGCATTTT. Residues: CATSGRVGFQPQHF.

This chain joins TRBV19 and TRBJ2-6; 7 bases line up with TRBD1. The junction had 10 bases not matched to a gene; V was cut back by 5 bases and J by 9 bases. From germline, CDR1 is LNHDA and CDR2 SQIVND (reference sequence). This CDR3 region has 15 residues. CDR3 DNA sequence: TGTGCCAGTAGTCTAAGGACAGGCTCGGTCAACGTCCTGACTTTC. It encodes CASSLRTGSVNVLTF.

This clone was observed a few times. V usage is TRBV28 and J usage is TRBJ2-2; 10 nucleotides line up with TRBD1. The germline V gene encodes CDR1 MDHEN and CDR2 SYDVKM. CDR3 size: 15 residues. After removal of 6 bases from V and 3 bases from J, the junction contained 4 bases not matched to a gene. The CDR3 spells CASSHGQGDTGELFF. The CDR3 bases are TGTGCCAGCAGCCACGGACAGGGGGACACCGGGGAGCTGTTTTTT.

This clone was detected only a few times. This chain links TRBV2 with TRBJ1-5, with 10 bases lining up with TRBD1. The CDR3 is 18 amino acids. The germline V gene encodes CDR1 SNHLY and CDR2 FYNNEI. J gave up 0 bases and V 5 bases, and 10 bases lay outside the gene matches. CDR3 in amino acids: CASSKGDRGPYSNQPQHF. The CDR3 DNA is TGTGCCAGCAGTAAAGGGGACAGGGGACCTTATAGCAATCAGCCCCAGCATTTT.

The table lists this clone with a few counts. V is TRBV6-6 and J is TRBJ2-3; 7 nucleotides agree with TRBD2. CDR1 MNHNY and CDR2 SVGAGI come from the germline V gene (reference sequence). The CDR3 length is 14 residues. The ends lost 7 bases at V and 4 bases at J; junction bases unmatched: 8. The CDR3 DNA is TGTGCCAGCACTTGGGGGGGTGCGGCAGATACGCAGTATTTT. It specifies CASTWGGAADTQYF.

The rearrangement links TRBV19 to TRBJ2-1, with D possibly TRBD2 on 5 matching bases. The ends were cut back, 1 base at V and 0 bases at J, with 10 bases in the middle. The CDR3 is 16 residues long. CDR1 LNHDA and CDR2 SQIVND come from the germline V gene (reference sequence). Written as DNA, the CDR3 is TGTGCCAGTAGTATAGGGACGGGGATCTCCTACAATGAGCAGTTCTTC. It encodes CASSIGTGISYNEQFF.

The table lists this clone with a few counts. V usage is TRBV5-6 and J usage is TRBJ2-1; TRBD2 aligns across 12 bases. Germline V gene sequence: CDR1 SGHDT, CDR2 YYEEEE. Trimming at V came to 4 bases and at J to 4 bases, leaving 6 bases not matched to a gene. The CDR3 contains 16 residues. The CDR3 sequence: CASSPRTSGVYNEQFF. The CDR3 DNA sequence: TGTGCCAGCAGCCCCAGGACTAGCGGGGTTTACAATGAGCAGTTCTTC. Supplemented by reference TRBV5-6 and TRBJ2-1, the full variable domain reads DAGVTQSPTHLIKTRGQQVTLRCSPKSGHDTVSWYQQALGQGPQFIFQYYEEEERQRGNFPDRFSGHQFPNYSSELNVNALLLGDSALYLCASSPRTSGVYNEQFFGPGTRLTVL.

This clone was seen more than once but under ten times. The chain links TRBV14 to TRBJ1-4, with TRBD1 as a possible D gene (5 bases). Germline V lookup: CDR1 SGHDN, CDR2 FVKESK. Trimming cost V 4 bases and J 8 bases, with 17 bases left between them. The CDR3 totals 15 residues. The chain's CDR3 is CASSLAGTRREKLFF. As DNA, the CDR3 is TGTGCCAGCAGCCTGGCCGGGACTAGACGGGAAAAACTGTTTTTT.

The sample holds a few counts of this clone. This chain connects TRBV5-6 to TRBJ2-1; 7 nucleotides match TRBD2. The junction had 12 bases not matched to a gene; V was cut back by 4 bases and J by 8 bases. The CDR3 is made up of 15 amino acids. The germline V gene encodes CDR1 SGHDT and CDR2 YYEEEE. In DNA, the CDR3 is TGTGCCAGCAGCCCGATAAGGGGAGGGACGGATGAGCAGTTCTTC. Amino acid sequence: CASSPIRGGTDEQFF. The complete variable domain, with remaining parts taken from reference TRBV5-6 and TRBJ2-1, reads DAGVTQSPTHLIKTRGQQVTLRCSPKSGHDTVSWYQQALGQGPQFIFQYYEEEERQRGNFPDRFSGHQFPNYSSELNVNALLLGDSALYLCASSPIRGGTDEQFFGPGTRLTVL.

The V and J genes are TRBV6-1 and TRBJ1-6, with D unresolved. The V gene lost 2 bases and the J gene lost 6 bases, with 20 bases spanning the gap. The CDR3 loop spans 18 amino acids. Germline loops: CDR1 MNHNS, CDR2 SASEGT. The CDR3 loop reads CASSESPLGPGSNSPLHF. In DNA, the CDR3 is TGTGCCAGCAGTGAATCTCCCCTTGGCCCAGGAAGTAATTCACCCCTCCACTTT.

CDR3 region: CASSQERGQGYEKLFF. The CDR3 DNA sequence: TGCGCCAGCAGCCAAGAAAGGGGACAGGGGTATGAAAAACTGTTTTTT. The rearrangement uses TRBV4-3 and TRBJ1-4; the match to TRBD1 covers 10 bases. Germline V gives CDR1 LGHNA, CDR2 YSLEER. This CDR3 is built from 16 residues. V lost 0 bases and J lost 6; bases outside the gene matches: 4.

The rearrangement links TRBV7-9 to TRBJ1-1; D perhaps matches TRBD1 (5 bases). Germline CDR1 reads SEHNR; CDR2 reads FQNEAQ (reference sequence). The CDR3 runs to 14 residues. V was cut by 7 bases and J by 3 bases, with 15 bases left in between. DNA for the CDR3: TGTGCCAGCACAAAGGGGAAGACGGACACTGAAGCTTTCTTT. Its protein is CASTKGKTDTEAFF.

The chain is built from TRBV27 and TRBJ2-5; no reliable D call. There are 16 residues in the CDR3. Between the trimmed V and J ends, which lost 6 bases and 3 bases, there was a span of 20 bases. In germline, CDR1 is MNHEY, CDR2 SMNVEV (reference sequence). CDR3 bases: TGTGCCAGCAGACATCAGGTGGGCGACGGTAAAGAGACCCAGTACTTC. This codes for CASRHQVGDGKETQYF.

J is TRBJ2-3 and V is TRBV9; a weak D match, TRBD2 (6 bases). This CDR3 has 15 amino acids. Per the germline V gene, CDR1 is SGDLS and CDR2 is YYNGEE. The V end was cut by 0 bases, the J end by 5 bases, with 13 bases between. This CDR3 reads CASSVGGIGGDTQYF. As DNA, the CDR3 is TGTGCCAGCAGCGTAGGCGGGATTGGTGGAGATACGCAGTATTTT. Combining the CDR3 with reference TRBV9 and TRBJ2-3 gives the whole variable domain DSGVTQTPKHLITATGQRVTLRCSPRSGDLSVYWYQQSLDQGLQFLIQYYNGEERAKGNILERFSAQQFPDLHSELNLSSLELGDSALYFCASSVGGIGGDTQYFGPGTRLTVL.

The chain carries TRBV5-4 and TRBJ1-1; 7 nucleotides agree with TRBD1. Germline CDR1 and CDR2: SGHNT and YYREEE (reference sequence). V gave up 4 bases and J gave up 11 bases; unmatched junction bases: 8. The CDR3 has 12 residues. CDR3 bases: TGTGCCAGCAGCCCAAAGACAGGGAGGGCTTTCTTT. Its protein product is CASSPKTGRAFF.

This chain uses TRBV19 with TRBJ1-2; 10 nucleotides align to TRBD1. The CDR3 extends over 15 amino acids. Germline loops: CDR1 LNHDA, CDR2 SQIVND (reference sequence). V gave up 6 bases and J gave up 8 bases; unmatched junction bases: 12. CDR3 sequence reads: CASSDYGQGVRGYTF. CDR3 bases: TGTGCCAGTAGCGACTACGGACAGGGGGTTAGGGGCTACACCTTC.

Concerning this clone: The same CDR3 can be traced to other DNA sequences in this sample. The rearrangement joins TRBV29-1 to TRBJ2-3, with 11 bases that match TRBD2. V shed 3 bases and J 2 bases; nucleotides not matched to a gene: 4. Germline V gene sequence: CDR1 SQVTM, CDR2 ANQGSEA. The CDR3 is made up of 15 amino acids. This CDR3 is CSVDGTSGFTDTQYF. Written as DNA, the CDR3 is TGCAGCGTTGACGGGACTAGCGGATTCACAGATACGCAGTATTTT.

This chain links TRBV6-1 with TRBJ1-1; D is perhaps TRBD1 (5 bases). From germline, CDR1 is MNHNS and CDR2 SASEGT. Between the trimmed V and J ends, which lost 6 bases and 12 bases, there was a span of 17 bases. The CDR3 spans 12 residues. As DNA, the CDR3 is TGTGCCAGCAGCGTAGGAGGAGGGGTGACTTTCTTT. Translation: CASSVGGGVTFF.